Listed here are 25 T cell receptor beta chains from one sample, sequenced in a study of T cell responses to AZD1222 COVID-19 vaccine. Profiling relied on immunoSEQ multiplex PCR, and the TCRdb table lists in-frame clones only, not all of them. This table holds some 92,000 clones, about 90% found once. Sequencing was performed on peripheral blood, taken on day 0 of AZD1222 vaccination. The receptors shown here come from an adult in good health.

This rearrangement joins TRBV7-9 to TRBJ2-3; D call uncertain. V was pared by 3 bases and J by 6 bases, with 4 bases between. There are 11 residues in the CDR3. Germline V gene lookup returns CDR1 SEHNR and CDR2 FQNEAQ (reference sequence). The CDR3 region has the DNA TGTGCCAGCAGCTTCTTCGATACGCAGTATTTT. This codes for CASSFFDTQYF. Based on the CDR3 plus reference TRBV7-9 and TRBJ2-3, the full variable domain is DTGVSQNPRHKITKRGQNVTFRCDPISEHNRLYWYRQTLGQGPEFLTYFQNEAQLEKSRLLSDRFSAERPKGSFSTLEIQRTEQGDSAMYLCASSFFDTQYFGPGTRLTVL.

This rearrangement joins TRBV15 to TRBJ2-5; D not resolved. The CDR3 totals 14 residues. Germline CDR1 LNHNV, CDR2 YYDKDF (reference sequence). V was shortened by 4 bases and J by 7 bases, with 16 bases between the two germline ends. The CDR3 reads CATSKLLPDWTQYF. DNA for the CDR3: TGTGCCACCAGCAAACTTCTTCCTGATTGGACCCAGTACTTC.

This chain links TRBV7-3 with TRBJ1-6; the match to TRBD1 covers 7 bases. V dropped 3 bases and J dropped 7; count of bases not matched to a gene: 3. CDR3 length: 14 residues. Germline CDR1 reads SGHTA; CDR2 reads FQGTGA. The CDR3 coding sequence is TGTGCCAGCAGCTTCGGACAGGAAAATTCACCCCTCCACTTT. It specifies CASSFGQENSPLHF.

The chain has TRBV7-9 and TRBJ2-1, with 8 bases fitting TRBD2. The CDR3 is 17 residues long. Trimming at V came to 5 bases and at J to 6 bases, leaving 15 bases not matched to a gene. CDR1 is SEHNR, CDR2 FQNEAQ, per germline (reference sequence). Here the CDR3 reads CASSVERERVGLNEQFF. CDR3 nucleotides: TGTGCCAGCAGCGTAGAGCGGGAGCGAGTTGGGCTCAATGAGCAGTTCTTC.

The chain is built from TRBV18 and TRBJ2-5; D remains unclear. The V end lost 3 bases, the J end lost 5 bases, and 10 bases lay between the germline ends. Germline CDR1 KGHSH, CDR2 LQKENI. The CDR3 covers 13 residues. CDR3 nucleotides: TGTGCCAGCTCACCGGTAGGTTCGGAGACCCAGTACTTC. It translates to CASSPVGSETQYF.

The chain recombines TRBV21-1 with TRBJ2-1; whether TRBD2, the table's D call, matches the DNA was not checked. TRBV21-1 is reported as a pseudogene. The CDR3 spans 16 residues. The CDR3 coding sequence is TGTGCCAGCAGGAAGGGTAGAGTCCCCCGGGGCAATGAGCAGTTCTTC. It is translated as CASRKGRVPRGNEQFF.

The CDR3 region is CASSEGLTNTEAFF. CDR3 coding DNA: TGTGCCAGCTCAGAGGGACTCACGAACACTGAAGCTTTCTTT. The chain carries TRBV18 and TRBJ1-1; a possible D gene is TRBD1 (5 bases). The CDR3 has 14 amino acids. Germline V lookup: CDR1 KGHSH, CDR2 LQKENI. V was shortened by 5 bases and J by 1 base, with 11 bases between the two germline ends. Looking up the rest from reference TRBV18 and TRBJ1-1 gives the full variable domain: NAGVMQNPRHLVRRRGQEARLRCSPMKGHSHVYWYRQLPEEGLKFMVYLQKENIIDESGMPKERFSAEFPKEGPSILRIQQVVRGDSAAYFCASSEGLTNTEAFFGQGTRLTVV.

The gene calls are TRBV9 and TRBJ2-1, with D possibly being TRBD1 or TRBD2 (6 bases each). With 0 bases removed from V and 6 bases from J, the gap between germline ends came to 19 bases. The germline gives CDR1 SGDLS, CDR2 YYNGEE. The CDR3 is 17 amino acids. CDR3 amino acids: CASSVAGGTTAGNEQFF. The CDR3 region has the DNA TGTGCCAGCAGCGTAGCTGGGGGGACAACCGCGGGCAATGAGCAGTTCTTC.

The chain employs TRBV30 and TRBJ1-1, with D perhaps TRBD1 (5 bases). Per the germline V gene, CDR1 is GTSNPN and CDR2 is SVGIG (reference sequence). Between the trimmed V and J ends, which lost 1 base and 0 bases, there was a span of 9 bases. The CDR3 runs to 14 residues. The CDR3 protein is CAWSGDFMNTEAFF. The CDR3 coding sequence is TGTGCCTGGAGTGGGGACTTCATGAACACTGAAGCTTTCTTT.

The chain joins TRBV5-1 to TRBJ2-3; D not resolved. V lost 2 bases and J 2 bases, leaving 9 bases between the germline ends. This CDR3 contains 14 residues. From germline, CDR1 is SGHRS and CDR2 YFSETQ. The DNA of the CDR3 is TGCGCCAGCAGCTTTGGCCAGGACACAGATACGCAGTATTTT. Its translation is CASSFGQDTDTQYF.

The chain recombines TRBV10-3 with TRBJ2-7, with D possibly called TRBD1 or TRBD2 (5 bases each). The V gene lost 2 bases and the J gene lost 4 bases, with 15 bases spanning the gap. This CDR3 is built from 15 residues. Germline V gene data show CDR1 as ENHRY and CDR2 as SYGVKD. The CDR3 sequence: CAISEPSGRGYEQYF. The DNA for the CDR3 is TGTGCCATCAGTGAGCCATCAGGGAGAGGGTACGAGCAGTACTTC.

This chain connects TRBV4-2 to TRBJ1-2; D call uncertain. V lost 1 base to trimming and J lost 4 bases, with 7 bases between them. This CDR3 region has 13 residues. The V gene's germline CDR1 is LGHNA and CDR2 YNFKEQ. CDR3 sequence: CASSQADRYGYTF. The CDR3 DNA sequence: TGTGCCAGCAGCCAAGCGGACCGCTATGGCTACACCTTC.

The chain carries TRBV11-2 and TRBJ1-2, with TRBD1 identical over 10 bases. V lost 5 bases to trimming and J lost 7 bases; unmatched junction nucleotides: 10. The CDR3 consists of 15 residues. From germline, CDR1 is SGHAT and CDR2 FQNNGV. CDR3 protein: CASSPRGDRGPGYTF. Here the CDR3 DNA reads TGTGCCAGCAGCCCACGGGGTGACAGGGGGCCTGGCTACACCTTC.

This chain connects TRBV4-2 to TRBJ2-3; possible D gene TRBD1, 5 bases. CDR1 is LGHNA and CDR2 is YNFKEQ in the germline V gene. V lost 2 bases and J 6 bases, leaving 15 bases between the germline ends. The CDR3 consists of 15 residues. In DNA form, the CDR3 reads TGTGCCAGCAGCCAAAGGGGCAGGGAAGAGGATACGCAGTATTTT. Protein sequence: CASSQRGREEDTQYF.

The chain employs TRBV4-3 and TRBJ2-1; 14 positions agree with TRBD2. J lost 7 bases, V lost 1 base, and 12 bases had no gene match. The CDR3 covers 19 residues. Germline values: CDR1 LGHNA, CDR2 YSLEER. This chain's CDR3 is CASSQGGLAGGPGSNEQFF. CDR3 DNA sequence: TGCGCCAGCAGCCAAGGTGGACTAGCGGGGGGCCCCGGGTCGAATGAGCAGTTCTTC.

This clone has only one observation. The chain recombines TRBV5-1 with TRBJ2-3, with a weak D call TRBD2 (5 bases). The ends were cut back, 2 bases at V and 1 base at J, with 14 bases in the middle. The CDR3 runs to 16 residues. Germline CDR1 and CDR2: SGHRS and YFSETQ. The CDR3 sequence is CASSFEGYHGTDTQYF. The CDR3 region has the DNA TGCGCCAGCAGCTTTGAGGGATATCACGGCACAGATACGCAGTATTTT.

The genes are TRBV19 and TRBJ1-4; 9 bases are a match to TRBD1. With V trimmed by 6 bases and J by 10 bases, 6 bases remained unmatched. The CDR3 extends over 13 amino acids. The germline gives CDR1 LNHDA, CDR2 SQIVND (reference sequence). The CDR3 sequence is CASRTGTGIKLFF. CDR3 nucleotides: TGTGCCAGTAGAACCGGGACAGGGATAAAACTGTTTTTT.

CDR3 protein: CASSDSSGSTSEQFF. The CDR3 DNA follows: TGTGCCAGCAGTGACTCGAGCGGGAGTACTAGTGAGCAGTTCTTC. The gene calls are TRBV6-4 and TRBJ2-1, with 8 bases matching TRBD2. The CDR3 contains 15 residues. CDR1 is MRHNA and CDR2 is SNTAGT in the germline V gene. V was pared by 0 bases and J by 9 bases, with 7 bases of the junction left unmatched.

The V and J genes are TRBV19 and TRBJ1-2; D is unclear. V was pared by 4 bases and J by 6 bases, with 15 bases between. CDR1 and CDR2 (germline): LNHDA, SQIVND (reference sequence). The CDR3 is 14 residues long. Here the CDR3 DNA reads TGTGCCAGTAGTACTTTCCTGTCGGGAAATGGCTACACCTTC. Protein sequence: CASSTFLSGNGYTF.

The chain recombines TRBV5-1 with TRBJ1-4; D gene ambiguous. This CDR3 has 13 amino acids. The ends were cut back, 4 bases at V and 7 bases at J, with 11 bases in the middle. Germline CDR1 and CDR2: SGHRS and YFSETQ. The CDR3: CASSPVSGEKLFF. The DNA for the CDR3 is TGCGCCAGCAGCCCGGTGAGTGGTGAAAAACTGTTTTTT.

This rearrangement joins TRBV10-3 to TRBJ1-1, with D perhaps matching TRBD1 (5 bases). The ends were cut back, 7 bases at V and 6 bases at J, with 15 bases in the middle. Germline CDR1 ENHRY, CDR2 SYGVKD. CDR3 length: 13 residues. The CDR3 reads CAIKREGSAEAFF. In DNA, the CDR3 is TGTGCCATCAAGAGAGAGGGGAGCGCTGAAGCTTTCTTT.

The chain carries TRBV5-1 and TRBJ2-2; D gene unclear. This CDR3 is 15 amino acids long. Per the germline V gene, CDR1 is SGHRS and CDR2 is YFSETQ. V lost 0 bases and J 1 base, leaving 7 bases between the germline ends. For the CDR3, the DNA is TGCGCCAGCAGCTTGGGGCACGGGAACACCGGGGAGCTGTTTTTT. Translated, it gives CASSLGHGNTGELFF.

The CDR3 coding sequence is TGTACCACAGGGAGGGGTGAAAAACTGTTTTTT. Protein sequence: CTTGRGEKLFF. J is TRBJ1-4 and V is TRBV2; TRBD1 might be the D (6 bases). Germline loops: CDR1 SNHLY, CDR2 FYNNEI. The CDR3 extends over 11 amino acids.

This chain uses TRBV2 with TRBJ1-5; 7 nucleotides match TRBD1. V shed 8 bases, J shed 4 bases, and the junction held 2 bases outside the gene matches. Germline V CDR1 and CDR2: SNHLY, FYNNEI. The length of the CDR3 is 12 residues. CDR3: CASHRGNQPQHF. The CDR3 nucleotides are TGTGCCAGCCACAGGGGAAATCAGCCCCAGCATTTT.

The table lists this clone with many counts. The J gene is TRBJ2-6, the V gene TRBV4-2, with D hard to call. Germline-derived CDR1 and CDR2 are LGHNA and YNFKEQ. CDR3 length equals 16 residues. Trimming left V 1 base short and J 2 bases short, with 9 bases between. The CDR3 DNA is TGTGCCAGCAGCCAAGCGGGCGACCCTGGGGCCAACGTCCTGACTTTC. Translating it yields CASSQAGDPGANVLTF.